This passage covers 28 T cell receptor beta chains from one sample sequenced in a study of T cell repertoires in cytomegalovirus infection. No antigen is known for these receptors. TCRdb itself ran the reads through MiXCR, one entry per CDR3 protein. Altogether fewer than 70,000 distinct CDR3 sequences are present, less than 30% being singletons, with the ten largest covering 45% to 65%. This material consisted of CD8+ T cells from cultured PBMCs, taken from culture after CMV antigen stimulation. The origin of the receptors is a human donor in good health (CMV status not recorded). Some clones in this sample may be carry-over from other donors' samples.

This chain uses TRBV14 with TRBJ2-3; 7 bases are shared with TRBD2. Germline loops: CDR1 SGHDN, CDR2 FVKESK. The junction had 1 base not matched to a gene; V was cut back by 0 bases and J by 10 bases. This CDR3 comprises 12 residues. The CDR3 bases are TGTGCCAGCAGCCAAGAAACTAGCGCGCAGTATTTT. Its translation: CASSQETSAQYF. The full variable domain, with the rest looked up from reference TRBV14 and TRBJ2-3, is EAGVTQFPSHSVIEKGQTVTLRCDPISGHDNLYWYRRVMGKEIKFLLHFVKESKQDESGMPNNRFLAERTGGTYSTLKVQPAELEDSGVYFCASSQETSAQYFGPGTRLTVL.

This clonotype was seen a few times. The rearrangement joins TRBV15 to TRBJ2-3; D is possibly TRBD1 (6 bases). V was trimmed by 6 bases and J by 0 bases, leaving 13 bases between them. Germline lookup yields CDR1 LNHNV and CDR2 YYDKDF (reference sequence). The CDR3 is made up of 15 amino acids. This CDR3 is CATSNPTGSTDTQYF. In DNA, the CDR3 is TGTGCCACCAGTAATCCGACAGGTAGCACAGATACGCAGTATTTT.

This clonotype was found many times. CDR3 loop: CASIKDSAGQPQHF. CDR3 nucleotides: TGTGCCAGTATTAAGGACAGCGCGGGGCAGCCCCAGCATTTT. V and J are TRBV19 and TRBJ1-5; D might be TRBD1 (6 bases). The CDR3 consists of 14 residues. Germline V gives CDR1 LNHDA, CDR2 SQIVND (reference sequence). V shed 7 bases and J shed 7 bases, with 17 bases lying between them.

This clonotype appeared a few times. This chain uses TRBV20-1 with TRBJ2-6; 10 nucleotides line up with TRBD1. Germline V gives CDR1 DFQATT, CDR2 SNEGSKA (reference sequence). The CDR3 runs to 17 residues. The J segment lost 0 bases and the V segment lost 4 bases, leaving 6 bases of the junction unmatched. CDR3 coding DNA: TGCAGTGCTACCGACAGGGGGCGAAACTCTGGGGCCAACGTCCTGACTTTC. Translating it yields CSATDRGRNSGANVLTF.

This clonotype has ten or more counts. The chain recombines TRBV7-2 with TRBJ1-1, with unresolved D. Trimming pared 1 base from V and 11 bases from J, leaving 11 bases between. The CDR3 length is 12 residues. Per the germline V gene, CDR1 is SGHTA and CDR2 is FQGNSA. This chain's CDR3 is CASSLEAPGAFF. The DNA for the CDR3 is TGTGCCAGCAGCTTAGAAGCTCCTGGGGCTTTCTTT. Supplemented by reference TRBV7-2 and TRBJ1-1, the full variable domain reads GAGVSQSPSNKVTEKGKDVELRCDPISGHTALYWYRQSLGQGLEFLIYFQGNSAPDKSGLPSDRFSAERTGGSVSTLTIQRTQQEDSAVYLCASSLEAPGAFFGQGTRLTVV.

The sample holds a few counts of this clonotype. This sequence joins TRBV11-2 and TRBJ1-6; 8 bases are a match to TRBD1. Germline loops: CDR1 SGHAT, CDR2 FQNNGV. The CDR3 totals 15 residues. V shed 5 bases and J 6 bases; nucleotides not matched to a gene: 6. The CDR3 sequence is CASSRQDRGNSPLHF. The CDR3, as DNA: TGTGCCAGCAGCCGACAAGACAGGGGTAATTCACCCCTCCACTTT.

There are a few counts of this clonotype. The chain employs TRBV5-6 and TRBJ1-2, with D hard to call. Trimming removed 0 bases at V and 1 base at J, with 7 bases between. The CDR3 is made up of 14 amino acids. The germline V gene encodes CDR1 SGHDT and CDR2 YYEEEE. The CDR3 nucleotides are TGTGCCAGCAGCTTGGAGTGGGGTAACTATGGCTACACCTTC. Translation gives CASSLEWGNYGYTF. Full variable domain (remainder filled in from reference TRBV5-6 and TRBJ1-2): DAGVTQSPTHLIKTRGQQVTLRCSPKSGHDTVSWYQQALGQGPQFIFQYYEEEERQRGNFPDRFSGHQFPNYSSELNVNALLLGDSALYLCASSLEWGNYGYTFGSGTRLTVV.

This clonotype was seen at least ten times. The rearrangement uses TRBV7-2 and TRBJ2-7; D gene ambiguous. CDR3 length equals 11 residues. V lost 4 bases and J 3 bases, leaving 4 bases between the germline ends. Per the germline V gene, CDR1 is SGHTA and CDR2 is FQGNSA. CDR3 bases: TGTGCCAGCAGCTCAAACTACGAGCAGTACTTC. Its protein product is CASSSNYEQYF.

The V gene is TRBV7-2, the J gene TRBJ2-2; D is uncertain. The V gene lost 2 bases and the J gene lost 8 bases, with 12 bases spanning the gap. Germline V lookup: CDR1 SGHTA, CDR2 FQGNSA. CDR3 size: 14 residues. CDR3 sequence: CASSLKSSSGELFF. The DNA of the CDR3 is TGTGCCAGCAGCTTAAAAAGTTCTTCGGGGGAGCTGTTTTTT.

This clonotype was seen at least ten times. V gene TRBV7-2 combines with J gene TRBJ2-3; 13 bases fit TRBD2. Germline-derived CDR1 and CDR2 are SGHTA and FQGNSA. The V segment lost 3 bases and the J segment 4 bases; nucleotides outside the gene matches: 1. The CDR3 is made up of 15 amino acids. CDR3 nucleotides: TGTGCCAGCAGCTTGGGACTAGCGGGGTCAGATACGCAGTATTTT. The encoded protein is CASSLGLAGSDTQYF.

CDR3 DNA sequence: TGTGCCAGCAGAAGGCGGGGGGAAGAGACCCAGTACTTC. Protein sequence: CASRRRGEETQYF. The rearrangement links TRBV13 to TRBJ2-5; 8 positions match TRBD2. CDR3 size: 13 residues. Trimming at V came to 6 bases and at J to 3 bases, leaving 3 bases not matched to a gene. Germline values: CDR1 PRHDT, CDR2 FYEKMQ (reference sequence). Using reference TRBV13 and TRBJ2-5 for the parts outside the CDR3, the full variable domain is AAGVIQSPRHLIKEKRETATLKCYPIPRHDTVYWYQQGPGQDPQFLISFYEKMQSDKGSIPDRFSAQQFSDYHSELNMSSLELGDSALYFCASRRRGEETQYFGPGTRLLVL.

The chain combines TRBV15 with TRBJ2-1; TRBD2 agrees at 9 bases. The CDR3 is made up of 15 amino acids. Germline trimming cut 4 bases from V and 5 bases from J; bases unmatched to any gene: 6. Germline CDR1 is LNHNV and CDR2 is YYDKDF (reference sequence). Here the CDR3 reads CATSISREGNNEQFF. The CDR3 DNA reads TGTGCCACCAGCATATCGCGGGAGGGAAACAATGAGCAGTTCTTC.

This chain links TRBV27 with TRBJ2-7; either TRBD1 or TRBD2 may fit D (5 bases each). The V end was cut by 2 bases, the J end by 3 bases, with 11 bases between. The CDR3 contains 14 residues. Germline V CDR1 and CDR2: MNHEY, SMNVEV (reference sequence). CDR3: CASSLEGPHYEQYF. In DNA form, the CDR3 reads TGTGCCAGCAGTTTAGAGGGGCCACACTACGAGCAGTACTTC.

This clonotype occurred a few times. The chain combines TRBV30 with TRBJ1-1, with 7 bases matching TRBD1. The CDR3 is made up of 14 amino acids. The germline gives CDR1 GTSNPN, CDR2 SVGIG (reference sequence). Trimming cost V 7 bases and J 4 bases; bases outside gene matches: 12. Written as DNA, the CDR3 is TGTGCCTTCGACCAAGGGACAGAGGTCACTGAAGCTTTCTTT. It yields the protein CAFDQGTEVTEAFF.

This clonotype was counted ten times or more. The chain joins TRBV15 to TRBJ1-2; 7 nucleotides line up with TRBD1. This CDR3 has 18 amino acids. Unmatched junction bases numbered 14, after V lost 0 bases and J lost 4 bases. Germline CDR1 is LNHNV and CDR2 is YYDKDF (reference sequence). The CDR3: CATSRDPQDRVLLYGYTF. The CDR3 DNA is TGTGCCACCAGCAGAGATCCCCAAGACAGGGTACTTCTCTATGGCTACACCTTC.

This sequence joins TRBV29-1 and TRBJ2-1, with D perhaps TRBD1 (5 bases). Germline CDR1 is SQVTM and CDR2 is ANQGSEA. V was clipped by 0 bases and J by 6 bases, with 12 bases between them. The CDR3 covers 14 residues. This chain's CDR3 is CSVEDGALTNEQFF. The DNA for the CDR3 is TGCAGCGTTGAAGATGGGGCCCTGACCAATGAGCAGTTCTTC.

This clonotype was counted only a few times. The genes are TRBV7-9 and TRBJ1-6; TRBD1 aligns across 7 bases. Trimming removed 5 bases from V and 6 bases from J; junction bases left unmatched: 7. The CDR3 has 15 amino acids. Per germline, CDR1 SEHNR and CDR2 FQNEAQ (reference sequence). DNA for the CDR3: TGTGCCAGCAGCCACCCGACAGGGACTAATTCACCCCTCCACTTT. Its protein product is CASSHPTGTNSPLHF.

This clonotype was seen more than once but under ten times. The chain couples TRBV11-2 to TRBJ2-1, with 12 bases lining up with TRBD2. The length of the CDR3 is 22 residues. The V segment lost 0 bases and the J segment 2 bases; nucleotides outside the gene matches: 17. Per germline, CDR1 SGHAT and CDR2 FQNNGV. CDR3 amino acids: CASSLDSRLAGGPFTTYNEQFF. CDR3 in DNA: TGTGCCAGCAGCTTAGATAGTAGGCTAGCGGGAGGGCCCTTCACAACCTACAATGAGCAGTTCTTC.

The chain employs TRBV6-2 or TRBV6-3 and TRBJ1-1; no clear D gene. The CDR3 runs 12 residues. The germline V and J ends were trimmed by 6 bases and 7 bases, with 12 bases remaining between them. Per germline, CDR1 MNHEY and CDR2 SVGEGT. The CDR3 loop is CASSPDGFEAFF. The DNA for the CDR3 is TGTGCCAGCAGCCCGGACGGTTTTGAAGCTTTCTTT.

The CDR3 coding sequence is TGCGCCAGCAGCACCGGGACCTATGGCTACACCTTC. Amino acids: CASSTGTYGYTF. J is TRBJ1-2 and V is TRBV5-1; TRBD1 is a possible D gene (5 bases). This CDR3 has 12 residues. The V gene lost 4 bases and the J gene lost 4 bases, with 8 bases spanning the gap. Germline-derived CDR1 and CDR2 are SGHRS and YFSETQ.

This clonotype showed up many times. This chain connects TRBV7-3 to TRBJ1-5; D is possibly TRBD1 (6 bases). The CDR3 has 15 amino acids. V was pared by 5 bases and J by 1 base, with 12 bases between. Germline V gene data show CDR1 as SGHTA and CDR2 as FQGTGA. The CDR3 DNA follows: TGTGCCAGCAGCAAACAGGGAATAAGCAATCAGCCCCAGCATTTT. This codes for CASSKQGISNQPQHF.

V and J are TRBV9 and TRBJ1-1, with 7 bases fitting TRBD1. The CDR3 runs to 16 residues. V dropped 1 base and J dropped 4; count of bases not matched to a gene: 10. Germline CDR1 and CDR2: SGDLS and YYNGEE. The CDR3 DNA sequence: TGTGCCAGCAGCGTAAGGGACAGCCCTAGGGGCACTGAAGCTTTCTTT. It translates to CASSVRDSPRGTEAFF.

This clonotype was counted many times. The gene calls are TRBV27 and TRBJ2-3, with 9 bases fitting TRBD1. There are 14 residues in the CDR3. Per germline, CDR1 MNHEY and CDR2 SMNVEV (reference sequence). The V gene end was trimmed by 9 bases and the J gene end by 2 bases; junction bases not matched to a gene: 6. In nucleotides, the CDR3 is TGTGCCAGTAACAGGGGGCACAACACAGATACGCAGTATTTT. This sequence encodes CASNRGHNTDTQYF.

V usage is TRBV4-3 and J usage is TRBJ2-1; D remains unclear. Germline V lookup: CDR1 LGHNA, CDR2 YSLEER. V was shortened by 0 bases and J by 1 base, with 10 bases between the two germline ends. There are 16 residues in the CDR3. The CDR3 here is CASSQDELESYNEQFF. Written as DNA, the CDR3 is TGCGCCAGCAGCCAAGATGAGCTTGAGTCCTACAATGAGCAGTTCTTC.

This clonotype was seen only a few times. The chain recombines TRBV11-2 with TRBJ2-3, with D possibly called TRBD1 or TRBD2 (6 bases each). V lost 3 bases and J lost 6, with 13 bases in between. Germline CDR1 SGHAT, CDR2 FQNNGV. CDR3 length: 14 residues. The CDR3 loop reads CASSFTGAGDTQYF. The CDR3 DNA reads as TGTGCCAGCAGCTTCACGGGGGCCGGGGATACGCAGTATTTT. Combining the CDR3 with reference TRBV11-2 and TRBJ2-3 gives the whole variable domain EAGVAQSPRYKIIEKRQSVAFWCNPISGHATLYWYQQILGQGPKLLIQFQNNGVVDDSQLPKDRFSAERLKGVDSTLKIQPAKLEDSAVYLCASSFTGAGDTQYFGPGTRLTVL.

This clonotype was seen only a few times. This chain uses TRBV15 with TRBJ2-1; tentatively, D is TRBD1 (6 bases). V was pared by 7 bases and J by 3 bases, with 13 bases between. The CDR3 consists of 14 residues. Germline-derived CDR1 and CDR2 are LNHNV and YYDKDF (reference sequence). The DNA of the CDR3 is TGTGCCACCAATCCCAGGGGAGACTACAATGAGCAGTTCTTC. Its translation: CATNPRGDYNEQFF.

The CDR3 loop reads CATGTSVHSDTQYF. CDR3 nucleotide sequence: TGCGCCACCGGGACTAGCGTCCATTCTGATACGCAGTATTTT. J is TRBJ2-3 and V is TRBV10-2; TRBD2 aligns across 10 bases. The ends lost 10 bases at V and 6 bases at J; junction bases unmatched: 10. The CDR3 runs 14 residues. Germline loops: CDR1 WSHSY, CDR2 SAAADI.

This rearrangement joins TRBV5-6 to TRBJ1-1; TRBD1 is a possible D gene (6 bases). CDR3 size: 16 residues. V was shortened by 2 bases and J by 0 bases, with 14 bases between the two germline ends. CDR1 is SGHDT, CDR2 YYEEEE, per germline. For the CDR3, the DNA is TGTGCCAGCAGCTTCCAGACAGGAACAATGAACACTGAAGCTTTCTTT. Translation: CASSFQTGTMNTEAFF. Together with reference TRBV5-6 and TRBJ1-1, the CDR3 gives the full variable domain: DAGVTQSPTHLIKTRGQQVTLRCSPKSGHDTVSWYQQALGQGPQFIFQYYEEEERQRGNFPDRFSGHQFPNYSSELNVNALLLGDSALYLCASSFQTGTMNTEAFFGQGTRLTVV.